The clone carrying this T cell receptor beta chain was seen only a few times. Its antigen is currently unknown. Clones were sequenced by immunoSEQ multiplex PCR, and TCRdb holds only the in-frame ones, with some missing. The data show some 64,000 clones, 88% seen once. Per germline, CDR1 SGHAT and CDR2 FQNNGV. CDR3 length equals 15 residues. J was trimmed by 10 bases and V by 7 bases; bases with no gene match: 14. The data belong to a study of OX40 agonist ivuxolimab in advanced cancers. Study-wide background: Males comprised 82.7% of the group, whose mean age was about 62 years (range 23 to 79). Checkpoint inhibitors had been given previously to roughly 36% of patients. General study results and limits: Partly responding patients at 0.1-3.0 mg/kg showed some of the smallest clonal expansion. Normalized expansion of T-cell clones was also low for some nonresponders.

Sequences were derived from CD4+ or CD8+ T cells sorted from blood, sampled in a trial of the OX40 agonist ivuxolimab. This sequence joins TRBV11-2 and TRBJ2-1, with 9 bases fitting TRBD2. The receptor was isolated from an adult with an advanced solid tumor such as melanoma, head and neck, liver or kidney cancer. In DNA form, the CDR3 reads TGTGCCAGCACCAAAATGACTAGCGGCGGGGGGGAGCAGTTCTTC. This codes for CASTKMTSGGGEQFF.